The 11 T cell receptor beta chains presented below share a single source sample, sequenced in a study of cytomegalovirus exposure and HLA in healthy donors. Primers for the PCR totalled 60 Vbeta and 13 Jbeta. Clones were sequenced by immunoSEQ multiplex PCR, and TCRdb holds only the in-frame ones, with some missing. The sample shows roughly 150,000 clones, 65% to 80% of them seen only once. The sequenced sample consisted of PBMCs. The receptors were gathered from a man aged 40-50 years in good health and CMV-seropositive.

The CDR3 coding sequence is TGTGCCAGTAGCTCGGACTCGAGGGTCAATCAGCCCCAGCATTTT. The encoded protein is CASSSDSRVNQPQHF. J is TRBJ1-5 and V is TRBV19; no definite D call. The CDR3 sequence is 15 residues long. Looked up from germline, CDR1 is LNHDA and CDR2 is SQIVND (reference sequence). The germline V and J ends were trimmed by 6 bases and 3 bases, with 15 bases remaining between them.

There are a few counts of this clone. CDR3 nucleotide sequence: TGCGCCAGCCAAACTCGAGGGGGGGGGCCTAATGAAAAACTGTTTTTT. It codes for CASQTRGGGPNEKLFF. The gene calls are TRBV4-1 and TRBJ1-4, with D perhaps TRBD1 (6 bases). This CDR3 comprises 16 residues. Germline CDR1 reads MGHRA; CDR2 reads YSYEKL. The germline V and J ends were trimmed by 8 bases and 3 bases, with 19 bases remaining between them.

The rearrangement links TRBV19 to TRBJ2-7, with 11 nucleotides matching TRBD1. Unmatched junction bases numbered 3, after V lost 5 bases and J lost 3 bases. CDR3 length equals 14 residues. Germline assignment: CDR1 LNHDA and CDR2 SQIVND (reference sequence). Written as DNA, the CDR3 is TGTGCCAGTAGTGCCGGGACAGGGGGCTACGAGCAGTACTTC. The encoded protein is CASSAGTGGYEQYF.

CDR3 sequence reads: CASSSLRLETQYF. As DNA, the CDR3 is TGTGCCAGCAGCAGCTTGAGGTTAGAGACCCAGTACTTC. This chain connects TRBV5-6 to TRBJ2-5; D call uncertain. Germline assignment: CDR1 SGHDT and CDR2 YYEEEE. This CDR3 is built from 13 residues. The V gene lost 4 bases and the J gene lost 4 bases, with 11 bases spanning the gap.

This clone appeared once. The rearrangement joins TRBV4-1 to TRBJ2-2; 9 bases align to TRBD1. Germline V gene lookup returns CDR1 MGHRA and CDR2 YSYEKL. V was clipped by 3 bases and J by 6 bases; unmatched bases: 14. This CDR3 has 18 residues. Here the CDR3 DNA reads TGCGCCAGCAGCCATTCTCCGTTGACAGGGGGTAGCCCCGGGGAGCTGTTTTTT. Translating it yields CASSHSPLTGGSPGELFF.

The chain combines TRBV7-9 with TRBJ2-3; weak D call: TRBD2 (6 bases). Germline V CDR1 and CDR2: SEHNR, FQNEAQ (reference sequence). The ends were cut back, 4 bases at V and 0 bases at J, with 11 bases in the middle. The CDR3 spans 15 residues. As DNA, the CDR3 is TGTGCCAGCAGCTCCCTAGCGCTTAGCACAGATACGCAGTATTTT. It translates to CASSSLALSTDTQYF.

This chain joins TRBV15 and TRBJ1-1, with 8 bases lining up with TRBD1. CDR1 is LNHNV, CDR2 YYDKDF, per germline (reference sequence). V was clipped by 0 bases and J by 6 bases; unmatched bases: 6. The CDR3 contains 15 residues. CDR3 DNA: TGTGCCACCAGCAGAGATTACCAGGGGGCCGCTGAAGCTTTCTTT. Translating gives CATSRDYQGAAEAFF.

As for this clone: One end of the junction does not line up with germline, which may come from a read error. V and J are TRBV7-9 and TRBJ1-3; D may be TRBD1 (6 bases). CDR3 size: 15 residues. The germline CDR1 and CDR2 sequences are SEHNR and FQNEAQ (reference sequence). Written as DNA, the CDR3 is TGTTCCAGCAGCTTTTTCTCAGGGGCTGGAAACACCATATATTTT. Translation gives CSSSFFSGAGNTIYF.

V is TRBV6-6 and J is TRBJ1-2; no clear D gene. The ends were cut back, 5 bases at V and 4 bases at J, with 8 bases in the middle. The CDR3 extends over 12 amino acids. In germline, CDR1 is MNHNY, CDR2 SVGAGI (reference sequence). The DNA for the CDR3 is TGTGCCAGCAGTCCCGGGGTCTATGGCTACACCTTC. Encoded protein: CASSPGVYGYTF.

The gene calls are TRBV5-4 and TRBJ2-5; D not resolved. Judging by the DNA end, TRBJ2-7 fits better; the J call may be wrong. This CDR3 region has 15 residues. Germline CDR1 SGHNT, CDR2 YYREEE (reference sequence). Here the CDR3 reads CASSHDTWNTYEQYF. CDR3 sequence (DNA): TGTGCCAGCAGCCACGACACCTGGAACACCTACGAGCAGTACTTC.

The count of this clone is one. CDR3 sequence: CASSGLTGTHQETQYF. CDR3 bases: TGTGCCAGCAGTGGACTGACAGGGACCCACCAAGAGACCCAGTACTTC. The J gene is TRBJ2-5, the V gene TRBV6-1, with 7 bases identical to TRBD1. The CDR3 covers 16 residues. Trimming cost V 4 bases and J 0 bases; bases outside gene matches: 8. Germline assignment: CDR1 MNHNS and CDR2 SASEGT.